A selection of T cell receptor beta chains follows, all from one sample in a study of regulatory T cells in long-lasting Graves disease. In TCRdb, the multiplex PCR reads were re-called with MiXCR into one record per CDR3 protein. The sample has about half a million distinct CDR3 sequences, 12% seen once. This sample was also put to use in a study of T cells in Graves' hyperthyroidism and ophthalmopathy.

The material was peripheral blood mononuclear cells (PBMCs), obtained at new diagnosis, from a patient treated with antithyroid drugs. The receptor source for this set is a woman aged 30 to 39 with Graves disease. CDR3s include the opening cysteine and the closing phenylalanine or tryptophan. The order of the fields is clone size, D gene, V gene, J gene, CDR3 DNA, CDR3 protein. The D gene is left open where the match is weak. The size of a clone is reported for some rows only, either as once, few or many, or as a class for expanded clones.

clone size: many
D gene: TRBD1
V gene: TRBV6-1
J gene: TRBJ2-4
CDR3 DNA: TGTGCCAGCAAAAGGACAGGAAGTGCCAAAAACATTCAGTACTTC
CDR3 protein: CASKRTGSAKNIQYF

clone size: many
D gene: TRBD2
V gene: TRBV20-1
J gene: TRBJ2-7
CDR3 DNA: TGCAGTGCTAGAGAACTAGCGGTCAAGCCCATCTCCTACGAGCAGTACTTC
CDR3 protein: CSARELAVKPISYEQYF

clone size: many
D gene: NA
V gene: TRBV7-8
J gene: TRBJ2-1
CDR3 DNA: TGTGCCAGCAGCTTACTTACGGGGGGCTATGAGCAGTTCTTC
CDR3 protein: CASSLLTGGYEQFF

clone size: many
D gene: NA
V gene: TRBV11-3
J gene: TRBJ2-1
CDR3 DNA: TGTGCCAGCAGCTTAGATCGGTGGGAAAGGGGGAATGAGCAGTTCTTC
CDR3 protein: CASSLDRWERGNEQFF

clone size: many
D gene: TRBD2
V gene: TRBV5-6
J gene: TRBJ2-1
CDR3 DNA: TGTGCCAGCAGCTTCCTCCCAGGCGGGAGGGCCTCTCATGAGCAGTTCTTC
CDR3 protein: CASSFLPGGRASHEQFF

clone size: many
D gene: TRBD1
V gene: TRBV28
J gene: TRBJ1-4
CDR3 DNA: TGTGCCAGCAGCGGGGACAGGACTAATGAAAAACTGTTTTTT
CDR3 protein: CASSGDRTNEKLFF

clone size: NA
D gene: NA
V gene: TRBV7-9
J gene: TRBJ1-1
CDR3 DNA: TGTGCCAGCAGCTTAGGGCCTAACATTGAAGCTTTCTTT
CDR3 protein: CASSLGPNIEAFF

clone size: many
D gene: NA
V gene: TRBV25-1
J gene: TRBJ1-2
CDR3 DNA: TGTGCCAGCAGTGGCCCCGGGACGGCAAACTATGGCTACACCTTC
CDR3 protein: CASSGPGTANYGYTF

clone size: few
D gene: NA
V gene: TRBV19
J gene: TRBJ1-2
CDR3 DNA: TGTGCCAGTAGGGGCGTCCAGGTACCCTATGGCTACACCTTC
CDR3 protein: CASRGVQVPYGYTF

clone size: few
D gene: NA
V gene: TRBV9
J gene: TRBJ2-7
CDR3 DNA: TGTGCCAGCAGCCCTACCAGCCGGACCGTATACGAGCAGTACTTC
CDR3 protein: CASSPTSRTVYEQYF

clone size: many
D gene: NA
V gene: TRBV20-1
J gene: TRBJ2-1
CDR3 DNA: TGCAGTGTTCCAATGAATGAGCAGTTCTTC
CDR3 protein: CSVPMNEQFF

clone size: many
D gene: TRBD1
V gene: TRBV11-2
J gene: TRBJ1-2
CDR3 DNA: TGTGCCAGCAGCCAGGGACAGGGCGCCTATGGCTACACCTTC
CDR3 protein: CASSQGQGAYGYTF

clone size: NA
D gene: NA
V gene: TRBV28
J gene: TRBJ1-1
CDR3 DNA: TGTGCCAGCAGTCCGCGACAGACGGGGAACACTGAAGCTTTCTTT
CDR3 protein: CASSPRQTGNTEAFF

clone size: many
D gene: NA
V gene: TRBV12-3/TRBV12-4
J gene: TRBJ1-2
CDR3 DNA: TGTGCCAGCCGAGAAAGCGTACCGCCCTATGGCTACACCTTC
CDR3 protein: CASRESVPPYGYTF

clone size: many
D gene: NA
V gene: TRBV28
J gene: TRBJ1-1
CDR3 DNA: TGTGCCAGCAGCTATCGGTCTGAAGCTTTCTTT
CDR3 protein: CASSYRSEAFF

clone size: once
D gene: NA
V gene: TRBV7-9
J gene: TRBJ2-3
CDR3 DNA: TGTGCCAGCAGCATTCTTTTAACTAGCACAGATACGCAGTATTTT
CDR3 protein: CASSILLTSTDTQYF

clone size: many
D gene: NA
V gene: TRBV12-3/TRBV12-4
J gene: TRBJ2-7
CDR3 DNA: TGTGCCACCCAACGGGGCGAACAACCAGACGAGCAGTACTTC
CDR3 protein: CATQRGEQPDEQYF

clone size: few
D gene: NA
V gene: TRBV15
J gene: TRBJ1-5
CDR3 DNA: TGTGCCACCAGTGTCACGTCGGGGGGGCAGCCCCAGCATTTT
CDR3 protein: CATSVTSGGQPQHF

clone size: many
D gene: TRBD2
V gene: TRBV20-1
J gene: TRBJ2-1
CDR3 DNA: TGCAGTGCTAGGTCCGTGGTGGTAGCGGGAGGGAATGAGCAGTTCTTC
CDR3 protein: CSARSVVVAGGNEQFF

clone size: many
D gene: TRBD2
V gene: TRBV28
J gene: TRBJ2-7
CDR3 DNA: TGTGCCAGCAGCGCGCTAGCGGGAGAAGTGAACGAGCAGTACTTC
CDR3 protein: CASSALAGEVNEQYF

clone size: many
D gene: TRBD1
V gene: TRBV12-3/TRBV12-4
J gene: TRBJ2-7
CDR3 DNA: TGTGCCAGCAGGCCGGACAGGGGAAAGCGGGGCGAGCAGTACTTC
CDR3 protein: CASRPDRGKRGEQYF

clone size: many
D gene: NA
V gene: TRBV28
J gene: TRBJ2-7
CDR3 DNA: TGTGCCAGCAAAACAGACAGGAGACACTCCTACGAGCAGTACTTC
CDR3 protein: CASKTDRRHSYEQYF

clone size: NA
D gene: NA
V gene: TRBV28
J gene: TRBJ2-5
CDR3 DNA: TGTGCCAGCAGTTCCCACATCGGGGGGCTGACCCAGTACTTC
CDR3 protein: CASSSHIGGLTQYF

clone size: many
D gene: TRBD2
V gene: TRBV20-1
J gene: TRBJ2-7
CDR3 DNA: TGCAGTGCCCCGGGGGGAAGATCCTACGAGCAGTACTTC
CDR3 protein: CSAPGGRSYEQYF

clone size: NA
D gene: TRBD1
V gene: TRBV11-3
J gene: TRBJ2-7
CDR3 DNA: TGTGCCAGCAGCCAAGGGACAGGGGATCTCGAGCAGTACTTC
CDR3 protein: CASSQGTGDLEQYF

clone size: many
D gene: NA
V gene: TRBV15
J gene: TRBJ1-2
CDR3 DNA: TGTGCCACCAGCAGCCCCGCCGGAGATTTTTATGGCTACACCTTC
CDR3 protein: CATSSPAGDFYGYTF

clone size: NA
D gene: NA
V gene: TRBV30
J gene: TRBJ2-3
CDR3 DNA: TGTGCCTGGAGTGTGTCGGCAGATACGCAGTATTTT
CDR3 protein: CAWSVSADTQYF

clone size: many
D gene: TRBD1
V gene: TRBV6-1
J gene: TRBJ2-7
CDR3 DNA: TGTGCCAGCAGTGATGGGGACAGGGGGTTAAGAAGCTCCTACGAGCAGTACTTC
CDR3 protein: CASSDGDRGLRSSYEQYF

clone size: many
D gene: NA
V gene: TRBV6-1
J gene: TRBJ2-1
CDR3 DNA: TGTGCCAGCACTGGCAGGGGAGGTGTGAATGAGCAGTTCTTC
CDR3 protein: CASTGRGGVNEQFF

clone size: many
D gene: NA
V gene: TRBV3-1
J gene: TRBJ2-1
CDR3 DNA: TGTGCCAGCAGCCAACAGACTAGTCCCTCCTACAATGAGCAGTTCTTC
CDR3 protein: CASSQQTSPSYNEQFF

clone size: many
D gene: NA
V gene: TRBV7-9
J gene: TRBJ2-1
CDR3 DNA: TGTGCCAGCTCACCGAGCGGCGGGGTCTACAATGAGCAGTTCTTC
CDR3 protein: CASSPSGGVYNEQFF